This is a list of T cell receptor beta chains from one sample in a study of cytomegalovirus exposure and HLA in healthy donors. This table comes from immunoSEQ multiplex PCR, and its TCRdb copy is limited to in-frame clones, with some not included. The table shows approximately 99,000 clones, with approximately 85% occurring only once. The sequenced sample was PBMCs. These receptors came from a woman in her late teens or twenties in good health and CMV-seronegative. CDR3s include the opening cysteine and the closing phenylalanine or tryptophan. Fields, in order: V gene, J gene, clone size, D gene, CDR3 length, CDR3 DNA, CDR3 protein. The D gene is left open where the match is weak. Not all rows give a size; the values are once, few, many and, for expanded clones, a class.

TRBV5-6	TRBJ2-5	.	TRBD2	11	TGTGCCAGCAGCCGGGGGGGAACCCAGTACTTC	CASSRGGTQYF
TRBV30	TRBJ1-3	.	.	15	TGTGCCTGGAGTGTACCCCGCAGTACTGGAAACACCATATATTTT	CAWSVPRSTGNTIYF
TRBV18	TRBJ1-5	few	.	15	TGTGCCAGCTCACCACAGCAGGGCGCAGAGCAGCCCCAGCATTTT	CASSPQQGAEQPQHF
TRBV7-9	TRBJ1-2	few	.	14	TGTGCCAGCAGTCCGGGGGGGCGAAATAATGGCTACACCTTC	CASSPGGRNNGYTF
TRBV14	TRBJ2-3	.	.	11	TGTGCCAGCAGCCAAGATAATACGCAGTATTTT	CASSQDNTQYF
TRBV6-5	TRBJ1-2	.	.	14	TGTGCCAGCAGTTTTACTAGGACCGCTGATGGCTACACCTTC	CASSFTRTADGYTF
TRBV30	TRBJ1-1	.	.	16	TGTGCCTGGAGTCCAACCAGACAGTTCATGAACACTGAAGCTTTCTTT	CAWSPTRQFMNTEAFF
TRBV6-6	TRBJ2-7	.	.	15	TGTGCCAGCAGTTACTCGACTCATCAGTCCTACGAGCAGTACTTC	CASSYSTHQSYEQYF
TRBV15	TRBJ2-7	.	.	15	TGTGCCACCAGCCACGGGGGGCGGACGGTAGGCGAGCAGTACTTC	CATSHGGRTVGEQYF
TRBV30	TRBJ2-5	.	TRBD1	13	TGTGCCTGGAGTCGGGACAGTCAAGAGACCCAGTACTTC	CAWSRDSQETQYF
TRBV19	TRBJ1-5	.	.	13	TGTGCCAGTAGTATAACTGCGGATCAGCCCCAGCATTTT	CASSITADQPQHF
TRBV11-3	TRBJ2-5	.	TRBD2	14	TGTGCCAGCAGTCCCGACCGGGGGGGAGAGACCCAGTACTTC	CASSPDRGGETQYF
TRBV19	TRBJ2-2	.	TRBD2	17	TGTGCCAGTAGTCCCCGGACTAGCGGGACGAACACCGGGGAGCTGTTTTTT	CASSPRTSGTNTGELFF
TRBV30	TRBJ1-3	once	.	16	TGTGCCTGGAGTGTGGACGGGACTACATCTGGAAACACCATATATTTT	CAWSVDGTTSGNTIYF
TRBV29-1	TRBJ2-2	.	TRBD2	14	TGCAGCGTTTGGGAGGGTACGGTATCCGGGGAGCTGTTTTTT	CSVWEGTVSGELFF
TRBV5-1	TRBJ1-6	.	.	16	TGCGCCAACCGGGACACACTGACATTAGGTAATTCACCCCTCCACTTT	CANRDTLTLGNSPLHF
TRBV9	TRBJ2-3	.	.	14	TGTGCCAGCAGCGTTACTAGGAACGCAGATACGCAGTATTTT	CASSVTRNADTQYF
TRBV2	TRBJ2-5	.	.	12	TGTGCCAGCAGTGGACAACAAGAGACCCAGTACTTC	CASSGQQETQYF
TRBV2	TRBJ2-2	.	TRBD1	17	TGTGCCAGCACCAATCGTGTGGGACAGGGATTTTCCGGGGAGCTGTTTTTT	CASTNRVGQGFSGELFF
TRBV4-1	TRBJ2-7	.	.	13	TGCGCCAGCAGCCAACAGGTGTCCTACGAGCAGTACTTC	CASSQQVSYEQYF
TRBV4-1	TRBJ2-7	.	TRBD1	17	TGCGCCAGCAGCCAAGGCCGCTCCGGGACAGGGACCTACGAGCAGTACTTC	CASSQGRSGTGTYEQYF
TRBV9	TRBJ1-6	.	.	14	TGTGCCAGCAGCGTAGAGACAGCAAATTCACCCCTCCACTTT	CASSVETANSPLHF
TRBV9	TRBJ2-1	.	TRBD1	17	TGTGCCAGCAGCCCGCGGACAGGTGCAAGCTCCTACAATGAGCAGTTCTTC	CASSPRTGASSYNEQFF
TRBV5-1	TRBJ1-6	few	.	13	TGCGCCAGCAGCTTGGCCGGGAATTCACCCCTCCACTTT	CASSLAGNSPLHF
TRBV9	TRBJ1-2	.	.	16	TGTGCCAGCAGCGTAGTTGAGGCCACTACTGGTGGTGGCTACACCTTC	CASSVVEATTGGGYTF
TRBV11-2	TRBJ1-1	.	.	15	TGTGCCAGCAGCTTAGATGGGGCAGGGAATACTGAAGCTTTCTTT	CASSLDGAGNTEAFF
TRBV5-6	TRBJ1-1	.	.	12	TGTGCCAGCAGCACAGGACAGACCGAAGCTTTCTTT	CASSTGQTEAFF
TRBV25-1	TRBJ2-2	few	.	13	TGTGCCGGGGGAGGAGGGAGCACCGGGGAGCTGTTTTTT	CAGGGGSTGELFF
TRBV30	TRBJ2-5	.	TRBD2	16	TGTGCCTGGAGTGTACTCAAATCGGGGGGGTCCGAGACCCAGTACTTC	CAWSVLKSGGSETQYF
TRBV6-4	TRBJ2-3	.	TRBD2	15	TGTGCCAGCAGTGACGGAGCGGGGGAGTCAGATACGCAGTATTTT	CASSDGAGESDTQYF
TRBV27	TRBJ2-7	.	TRBD1	15	TGTGCCAGCAGCTACCGGGACAGGGGGCATTACGAGCAGTACTTC	CASSYRDRGHYEQYF
TRBV9	TRBJ1-1	.	.	14	TGTGCCAGCAGTGGGGGCGCCCTGAACACTGAAGCTTTCTTT	CASSGGALNTEAFF
TRBV9	TRBJ1-1	.	TRBD1	18	TGTGCCAGCAGCCCCTCGGGACAGGGAGGCCCCTTGAACACTGAAGCTTTCTTT	CASSPSGQGGPLNTEAFF
TRBV11-2	TRBJ1-1	.	TRBD1	17	TGTGCCAGCAGGGATTGGGACAGCCTATATATGAACACTGAAGCTTTCTTT	CASRDWDSLYMNTEAFF
TRBV30	TRBJ1-3	.	TRBD1	16	TGTGCCTGGGGACAGGGTAAAATGTCTGGAGGAAACACCATATATTTT	CAWGQGKMSGGNTIYF
TRBV6-1	TRBJ1-5	.	.	15	TGTGCCAGCACCCCGGCGGTCTGGGTTAATCAGCCCCAGCATTTT	CASTPAVWVNQPQHF
TRBV9	TRBJ1-5	.	TRBD1	16	TGTGCCAGCAGCCCCCCACCGGACAGGGACAATCAGCCCCAGCATTTT	CASSPPPDRDNQPQHF
TRBV7-8	TRBJ1-3	.	.	16	TGTGCCAGCAGCTTAGTGATGGGGGCAGCTGGAAACACCATATATTTT	CASSLVMGAAGNTIYF
TRBV10-1	TRBJ1-1	.	.	13	TGCGCCAGCAGTGAGTCTAGGAGGCAAGAAGCTTTCTTT	CASSESRRQEAFF
TRBV18	TRBJ2-7	.	.	13	TGTGCCAGCTCCCCGGGTACCTCCTACGAGCAGTACTTC	CASSPGTSYEQYF